This T cell receptor beta chain was captured by sequencing in a study of early T cells in non-severe SARS-CoV-2 infection. Study at large: Chains were not paired, and sequencing was done on bulk RNA from unsorted whole blood. Study-wide results and caveats: CD4 and private specificities were missed by VDJdb matching, which favored anti-spike CD8 responses.

The TCR library protocol was used to attach unique molecular identifiers. These identifiers were attached to individual cDNA molecules. MiXCR was run by TCRdb on the 5' RACE reads, yielding one entry per CDR3 protein. The repertoire holds about 84,000 distinct CDR3 sequences, with roughly 12% as singletons. This clonotype was seen ten or more times. Its antigen is undetermined. The V segment lost 0 bases and the J segment 6 bases; nucleotides outside the gene matches: 7. CDR1 and CDR2 from the germline V gene are DFQATT and SNEGSKA (reference sequence). The CDR3 totals 15 residues. The TCR sequence derives from an adult who was a healthcare worker with PCR-confirmed SARS-CoV-2 infection or an uninfected control (not recorded which). V and J are TRBV20-1 and TRBJ2-7; 11 nucleotides align to TRBD2. Sequences were obtained from whole blood. CDR3 residues: CSARDPLAGVSEQYF. CDR3 nucleotide sequence: TGCAGTGCTAGAGATCCACTAGCGGGGGTAAGCGAGCAGTACTTC.